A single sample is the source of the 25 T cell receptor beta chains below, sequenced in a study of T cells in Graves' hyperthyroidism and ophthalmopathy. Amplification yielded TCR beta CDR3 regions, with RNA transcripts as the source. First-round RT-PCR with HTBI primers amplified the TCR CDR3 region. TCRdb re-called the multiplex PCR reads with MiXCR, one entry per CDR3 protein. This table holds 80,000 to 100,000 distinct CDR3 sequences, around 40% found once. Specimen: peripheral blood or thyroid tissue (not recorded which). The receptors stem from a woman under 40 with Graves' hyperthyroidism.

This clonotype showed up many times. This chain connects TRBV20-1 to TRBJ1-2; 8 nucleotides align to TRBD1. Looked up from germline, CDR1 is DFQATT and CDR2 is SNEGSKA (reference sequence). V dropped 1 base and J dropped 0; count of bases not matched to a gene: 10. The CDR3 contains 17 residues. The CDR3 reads CSARGSTQGASNYGYTF. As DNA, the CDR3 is TGCAGTGCTAGAGGTTCAACCCAGGGGGCTTCTAACTATGGCTACACCTTC.

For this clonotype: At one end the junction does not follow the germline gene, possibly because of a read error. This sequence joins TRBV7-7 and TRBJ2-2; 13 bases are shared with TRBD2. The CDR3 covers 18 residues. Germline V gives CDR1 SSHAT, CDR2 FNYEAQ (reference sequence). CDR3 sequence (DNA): TGTGCTAGCAGCTTTTCTGCACTAGCGGGAGGGGGCACCGGGGAGCTGTTTTTT. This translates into CASSFSALAGGGTGELFF.

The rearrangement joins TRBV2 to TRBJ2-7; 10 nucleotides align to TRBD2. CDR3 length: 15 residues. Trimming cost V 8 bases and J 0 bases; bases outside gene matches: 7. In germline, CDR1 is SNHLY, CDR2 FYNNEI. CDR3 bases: TGTGCCAGCCTGACTAGCGGGCATTCCTCCTACGAGCAGTACTTC. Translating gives CASLTSGHSSYEQYF.

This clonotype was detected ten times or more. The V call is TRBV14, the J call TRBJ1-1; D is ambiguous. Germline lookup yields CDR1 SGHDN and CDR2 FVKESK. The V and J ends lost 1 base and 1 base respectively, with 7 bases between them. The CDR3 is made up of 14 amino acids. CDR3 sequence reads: CASSQVRANTEAFF. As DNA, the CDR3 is TGTGCCAGCAGCCAAGTGCGGGCGAACACTGAAGCTTTCTTT.

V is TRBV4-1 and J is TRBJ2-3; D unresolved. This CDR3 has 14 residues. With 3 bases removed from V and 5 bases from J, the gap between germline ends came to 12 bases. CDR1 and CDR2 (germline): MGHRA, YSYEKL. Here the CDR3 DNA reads TGCGCCAGCAGCCAGGGGTCTAATGTAGATACGCAGTATTTT. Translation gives CASSQGSNVDTQYF.

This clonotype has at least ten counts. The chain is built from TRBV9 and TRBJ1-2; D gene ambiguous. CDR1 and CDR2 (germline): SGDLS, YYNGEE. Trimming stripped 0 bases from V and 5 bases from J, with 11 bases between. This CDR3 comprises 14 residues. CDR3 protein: CASSVGPSAYGYTF. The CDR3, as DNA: TGTGCCAGCAGCGTAGGACCATCGGCGTATGGCTACACCTTC.

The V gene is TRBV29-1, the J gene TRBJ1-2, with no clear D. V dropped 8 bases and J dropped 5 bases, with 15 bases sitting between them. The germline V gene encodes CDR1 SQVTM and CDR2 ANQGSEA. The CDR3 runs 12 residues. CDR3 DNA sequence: TGCAGCTTGTCCGGGAGCAAGTATGGCTACACCTTC. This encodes CSLSGSKYGYTF.

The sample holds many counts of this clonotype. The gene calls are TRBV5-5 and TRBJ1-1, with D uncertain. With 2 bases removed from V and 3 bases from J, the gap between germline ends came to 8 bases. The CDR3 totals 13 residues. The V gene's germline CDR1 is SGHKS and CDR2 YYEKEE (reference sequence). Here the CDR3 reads CASSLSVYTEAFF. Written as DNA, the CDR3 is TGTGCCAGCAGCTTATCGGTTTACACTGAAGCTTTCTTT.

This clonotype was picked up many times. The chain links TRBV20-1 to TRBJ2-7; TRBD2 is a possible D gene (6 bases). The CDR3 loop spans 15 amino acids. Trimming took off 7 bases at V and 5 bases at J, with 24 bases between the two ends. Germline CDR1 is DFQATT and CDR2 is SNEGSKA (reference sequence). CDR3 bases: TGCAGTGTCGCCCATCCCGGGGGTTGGGGCAACGAGCAGTACTTC. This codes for CSVAHPGGWGNEQYF.

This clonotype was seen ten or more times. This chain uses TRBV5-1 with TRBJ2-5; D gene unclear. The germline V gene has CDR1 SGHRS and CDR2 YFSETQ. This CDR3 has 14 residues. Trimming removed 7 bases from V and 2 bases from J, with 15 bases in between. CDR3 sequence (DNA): TGCGCCAGCCGCAACCTAGACGGTCAAGAGACCCAGTACTTC. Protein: CASRNLDGQETQYF. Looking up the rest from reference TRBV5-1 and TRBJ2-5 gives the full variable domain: KAGVTQTPRYLIKTRGQQVTLSCSPISGHRSVSWYQQTPGQGLQFLFEYFSETQRNKGNFPGRFSGRQFSNSRSEMNVSTLELGDSALYLCASRNLDGQETQYFGPGTRLLVL.

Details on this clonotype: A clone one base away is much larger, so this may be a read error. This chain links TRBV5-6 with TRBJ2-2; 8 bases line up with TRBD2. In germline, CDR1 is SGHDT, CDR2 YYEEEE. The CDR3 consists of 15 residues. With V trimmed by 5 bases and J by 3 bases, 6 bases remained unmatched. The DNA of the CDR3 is TGTGCCAGCAGTCCCGGGACTAGGCACACCGGGGAGCTGTTTTTT. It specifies CASSPGTRHTGELFF.

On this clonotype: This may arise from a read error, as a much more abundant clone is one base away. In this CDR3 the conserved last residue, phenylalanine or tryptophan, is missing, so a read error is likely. CDR3 DNA sequence: TGTGCCAGCAGTTTTATTGGCGGATCACCCCTCCACTCT. This translates into CASSFIGGSPLHS. The chain joins TRBV27 to TRBJ1-6; D ambiguous. The CDR3 covers 13 residues. V shed 3 bases and J shed 10 bases, with 10 bases lying between them. Germline-derived CDR1 and CDR2 are MNHEY and SMNVEV (reference sequence).

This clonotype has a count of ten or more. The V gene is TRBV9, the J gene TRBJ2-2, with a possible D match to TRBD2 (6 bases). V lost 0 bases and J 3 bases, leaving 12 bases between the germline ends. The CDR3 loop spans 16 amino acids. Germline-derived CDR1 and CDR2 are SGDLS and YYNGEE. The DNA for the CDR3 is TGTGCCAGCAGCGTAGGTAGTAGCGGTTACACCGGGGAGCTGTTTTTT. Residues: CASSVGSSGYTGELFF.

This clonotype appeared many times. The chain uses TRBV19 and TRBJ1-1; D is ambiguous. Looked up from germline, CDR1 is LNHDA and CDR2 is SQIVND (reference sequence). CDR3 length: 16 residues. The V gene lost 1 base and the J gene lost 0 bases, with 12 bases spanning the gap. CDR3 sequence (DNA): TGTGCCAGTAGTATAGGTTTCCGGCAGTTGAACACTGAAGCTTTCTTT. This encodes CASSIGFRQLNTEAFF.

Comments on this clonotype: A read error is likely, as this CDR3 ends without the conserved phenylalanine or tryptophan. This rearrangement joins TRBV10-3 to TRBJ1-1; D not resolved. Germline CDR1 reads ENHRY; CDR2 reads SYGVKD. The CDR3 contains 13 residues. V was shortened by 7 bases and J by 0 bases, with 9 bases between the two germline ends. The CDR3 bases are TGTGCCATCACTAGCTCGGTGAACACTGAAGCTTTCTCT. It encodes CAITSSVNTEAFS.

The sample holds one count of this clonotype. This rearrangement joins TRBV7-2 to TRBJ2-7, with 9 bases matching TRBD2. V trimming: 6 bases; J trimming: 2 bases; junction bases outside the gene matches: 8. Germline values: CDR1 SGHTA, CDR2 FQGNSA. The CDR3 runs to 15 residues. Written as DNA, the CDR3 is TGTGCCAGCAGGACTTCTAGCGGGACCCCCTACGAGCAGTACTTC. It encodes CASRTSSGTPYEQYF.

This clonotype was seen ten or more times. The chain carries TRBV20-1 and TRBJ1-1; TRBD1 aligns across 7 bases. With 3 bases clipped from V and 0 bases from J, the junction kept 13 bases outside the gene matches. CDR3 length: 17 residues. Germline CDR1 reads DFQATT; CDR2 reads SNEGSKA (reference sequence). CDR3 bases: TGCAGTGCTAGCTCTACCGGGACAGCCAAAATGAACACTGAAGCTTTCTTT. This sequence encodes CSASSTGTAKMNTEAFF.

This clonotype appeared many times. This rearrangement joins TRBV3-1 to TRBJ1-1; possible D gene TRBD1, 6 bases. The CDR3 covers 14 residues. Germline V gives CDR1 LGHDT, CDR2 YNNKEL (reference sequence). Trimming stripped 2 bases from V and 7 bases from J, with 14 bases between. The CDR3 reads CASSQLNGGLEAFF. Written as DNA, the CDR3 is TGTGCCAGCAGCCAATTAAACGGGGGCCTTGAAGCTTTCTTT.

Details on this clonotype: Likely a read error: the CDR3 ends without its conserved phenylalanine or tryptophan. CDR3 protein: CSAVGEATHRDEQYL. In nucleotides, the CDR3 is TGCAGTGCTGTCGGGGAGGCAACTCACCGGGACGAGCAGTACCTC. The genes are TRBV20-1 and TRBJ2-7; D is possibly TRBD2 (6 bases). Germline loops: CDR1 DFQATT, CDR2 SNEGSKA (reference sequence). The CDR3 contains 15 residues. Trimming took 5 bases from V and 5 from J, leaving 22 bases between them.

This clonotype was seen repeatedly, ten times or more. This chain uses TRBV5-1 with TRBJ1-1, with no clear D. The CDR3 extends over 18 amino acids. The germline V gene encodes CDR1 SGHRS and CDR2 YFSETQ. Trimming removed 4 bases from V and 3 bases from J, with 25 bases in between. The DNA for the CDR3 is TGCGCCAGCAGCCACAAATATGGCACAGAGTTGCACGACACTGAAGCTTTCTTT. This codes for CASSHKYGTELHDTEAFF.

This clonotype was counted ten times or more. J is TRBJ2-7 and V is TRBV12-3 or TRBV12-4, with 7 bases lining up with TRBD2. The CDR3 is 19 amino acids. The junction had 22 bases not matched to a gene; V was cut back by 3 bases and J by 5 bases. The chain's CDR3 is CASSFVGGLGWRETNEQYF. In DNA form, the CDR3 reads TGTGCCAGCAGTTTTGTGGGGGGGTTGGGTTGGCGGGAGACGAACGAGCAGTACTTC.

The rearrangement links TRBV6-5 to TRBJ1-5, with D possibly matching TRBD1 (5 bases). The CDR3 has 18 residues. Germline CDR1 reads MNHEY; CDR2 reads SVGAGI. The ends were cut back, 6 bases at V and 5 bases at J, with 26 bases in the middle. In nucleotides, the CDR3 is TGTGCCAGCAGCCCCACCGGGGCAGGGAACCTCTACGATCAGCCCCAGCATTTT. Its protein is CASSPTGAGNLYDQPQHF.

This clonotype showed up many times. The CDR3 reads CASSRTVNTEAFF. The CDR3 bases are TGTGCCAGCAGCCGGACGGTGAACACTGAAGCTTTCTTT. The genes are TRBV13 and TRBJ1-1; unclear D gene. From germline, CDR1 is PRHDT and CDR2 FYEKMQ (reference sequence). CDR3 size: 13 residues. Trimming took 5 bases from V and 0 from J, leaving 7 bases between them.

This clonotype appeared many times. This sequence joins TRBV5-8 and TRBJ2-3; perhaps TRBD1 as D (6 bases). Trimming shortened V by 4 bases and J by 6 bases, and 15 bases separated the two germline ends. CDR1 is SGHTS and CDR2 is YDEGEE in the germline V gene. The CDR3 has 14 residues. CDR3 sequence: CASSQLGGADTQYF. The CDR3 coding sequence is TGTGCCAGCAGCCAACTAGGGGGAGCGGATACGCAGTATTTT.

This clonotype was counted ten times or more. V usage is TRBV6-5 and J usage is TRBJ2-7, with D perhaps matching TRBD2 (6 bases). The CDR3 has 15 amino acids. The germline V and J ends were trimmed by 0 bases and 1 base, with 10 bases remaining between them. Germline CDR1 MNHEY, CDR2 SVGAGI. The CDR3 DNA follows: TGTGCCAGCAGTTACTCCGCGGGGCGTTCCTACGAGCAGTACTTC. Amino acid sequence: CASSYSAGRSYEQYF.